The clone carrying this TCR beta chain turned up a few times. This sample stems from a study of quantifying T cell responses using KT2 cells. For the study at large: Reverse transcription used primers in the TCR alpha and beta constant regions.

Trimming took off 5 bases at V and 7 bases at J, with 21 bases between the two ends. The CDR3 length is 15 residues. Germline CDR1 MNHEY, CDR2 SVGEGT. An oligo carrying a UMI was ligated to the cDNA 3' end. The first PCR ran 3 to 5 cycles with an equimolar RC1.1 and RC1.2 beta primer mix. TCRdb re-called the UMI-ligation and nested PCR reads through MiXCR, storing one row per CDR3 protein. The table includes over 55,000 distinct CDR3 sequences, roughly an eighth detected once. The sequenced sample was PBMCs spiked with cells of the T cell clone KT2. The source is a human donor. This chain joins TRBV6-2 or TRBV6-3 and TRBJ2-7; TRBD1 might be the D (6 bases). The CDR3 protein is CASSRVGQPYEEQYF. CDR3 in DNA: TGTGCCAGCAGTCGCGTCGGACAGCCCTATGAAGAGCAGTACTTC.